This TCR beta chain was retrieved from a study of T cell changes during pregnancy in multiple sclerosis. Sequencing used immunoSEQ multiplex PCR; TCRdb keeps in-frame clones, though not all of them. The sample lists roughly 70,000 clones, more than 85% occurring once. Germline-derived CDR1 and CDR2 are GTSNPN and SVGIG (reference sequence). This CDR3 has 14 amino acids. Losses at the gene ends were 2 bases for V and 7 bases for J; bases not matched to a gene: 5. This clone appeared a single time. The chain couples TRBV30 to TRBJ1-6; TRBD1 matches at 7 bases. The source material was peripheral blood, sampled before pregnancy. The sequence derives from a female donor with multiple sclerosis, enrolled in a pregnancy study. The CDR3 loop is CAWSTQTGNSPLHF. CDR3 nucleotides: TGTGCCTGGAGTACTCAGACAGGGAATTCACCCCTCCACTTT.